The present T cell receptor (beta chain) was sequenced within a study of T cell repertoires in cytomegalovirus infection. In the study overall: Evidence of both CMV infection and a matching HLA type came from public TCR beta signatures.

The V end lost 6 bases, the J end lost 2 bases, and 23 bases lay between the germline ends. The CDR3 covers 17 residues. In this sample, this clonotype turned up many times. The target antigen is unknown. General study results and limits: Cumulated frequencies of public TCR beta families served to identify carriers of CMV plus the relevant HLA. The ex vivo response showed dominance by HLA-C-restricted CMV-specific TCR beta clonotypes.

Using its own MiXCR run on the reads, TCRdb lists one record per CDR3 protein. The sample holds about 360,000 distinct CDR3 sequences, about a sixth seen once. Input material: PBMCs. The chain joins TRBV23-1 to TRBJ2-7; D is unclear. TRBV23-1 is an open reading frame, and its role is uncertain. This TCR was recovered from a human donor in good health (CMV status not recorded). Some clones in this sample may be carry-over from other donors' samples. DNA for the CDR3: TGCGCCAGCAGCCCCGGCGATCGACGGGCTGATCCCTACGAGCAGTACTTC. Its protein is CASSPGDRRADPYEQYF.